Here is one T cell receptor (beta chain) with its context. The source of the sample is a study of T cell changes during pregnancy in multiple sclerosis. With V trimmed by 7 bases and J by 4 bases, 11 bases remained unmatched. This CDR3 has 16 residues. Germline lookup yields CDR1 SEHNR and CDR2 FQNEAQ (reference sequence). Here immunoSEQ multiplex PCR was the method, and the copy in TCRdb shows in-frame clones only, minus some. This table holds around 60,000 clones, about nine tenths found once. The receptor was isolated from a female donor with multiple sclerosis, enrolled in a pregnancy study. The V call is TRBV7-9, the J call TRBJ2-2, with 8 bases matching TRBD2. This specimen consisted of peripheral blood, obtained in the second trimester of pregnancy. The CDR3: CASTLTSASVTGELFF. The CDR3 DNA is TGTGCCAGCACCCTGACTAGCGCATCGGTCACCGGGGAGCTGTTTTTT.